The rows below give T cell receptor beta chains drawn from one sample of a study of T cell changes during pregnancy in multiple sclerosis. TCRdb keeps only in-frame clones here, not all; method: immunoSEQ multiplex PCR. The sample comprises some 70,000 clones, 75% to 95% of which are singletons, and under 0.3% rests with the top ten. The sequencing here drew on CD4+ T cells from peripheral blood mononuclear cells, taken in the third trimester of pregnancy. These receptors were taken from a female donor in good health, enrolled as a control in a pregnancy study. Both conserved end residues are part of each CDR3. The D gene is left open where the match is weak. A row's size may be missing; if present it is once, few, many or a size class.

v_call: TRBV7-2; j_call: TRBJ1-1; clone_size: -; d_call: -; cdr3_aa: CASSLARENTEAFF; cdr3_nt: TGTGCCAGCAGCTTAGCGCGGGAGAACACTGAAGCTTTCTTT
v_call: TRBV19; j_call: TRBJ1-1; clone_size: -; d_call: TRBD1; cdr3_aa: CASSLPGTVNTEAFF; cdr3_nt: TGTGCCAGTAGTTTACCGGGGACAGTGAACACTGAAGCTTTCTTT
v_call: TRBV12-5; j_call: TRBJ2-1; clone_size: few; d_call: TRBD2; cdr3_aa: CASGLAPLPLRGGSTYEQFF; cdr3_nt: TGTGCTAGTGGTTTGGCGCCCCTCCCTTTGCGGGGGGGGTCTACCTATGAGCAGTTCTTC
v_call: TRBV25-1; j_call: TRBJ1-3; clone_size: -; d_call: -; cdr3_aa: CASSDPAAGNTIYF; cdr3_nt: TGTGCCAGCAGTGACCCCGCGGCCGGAAACACCATATATTTT
v_call: TRBV7-2; j_call: TRBJ2-7; clone_size: -; d_call: -; cdr3_aa: CASSFTASSYEQYF; cdr3_nt: TGTGCCAGCAGCTTTACCGCCAGTTCCTACGAGCAGTACTTC
v_call: TRBV19; j_call: TRBJ1-1; clone_size: -; d_call: TRBD1; cdr3_aa: CASSIITGGGLGTEAFF; cdr3_nt: TGTGCCAGTAGTATAATTACAGGGGGGGGGCTCGGCACTGAAGCTTTCTTT
v_call: TRBV27; j_call: TRBJ1-5; clone_size: -; d_call: -; cdr3_aa: CASSLTQGYSNQPQHF; cdr3_nt: TGTGCCAGCAGCCTAACCCAGGGATATAGCAATCAGCCCCAGCATTTT
v_call: TRBV6-1; j_call: TRBJ1-5; clone_size: -; d_call: -; cdr3_aa: CASSEALSGDSNQPQHF; cdr3_nt: TGTGCCAGCAGTGAAGCGCTGTCAGGGGATAGCAATCAGCCCCAGCATTTT
v_call: TRBV10-3; j_call: TRBJ2-1; clone_size: -; d_call: TRBD1; cdr3_aa: CAISEGTVDNEQFF; cdr3_nt: TGTGCCATCAGTGAGGGGACAGTAGACAATGAGCAGTTCTTC
v_call: TRBV11-2; j_call: TRBJ2-2; clone_size: -; d_call: -; cdr3_aa: CASSRLTERELFF; cdr3_nt: TGTGCCAGCAGCCGATTAACTGAACGGGAGCTGTTTTTT
v_call: TRBV19; j_call: TRBJ2-3; clone_size: -; d_call: TRBD2; cdr3_aa: CATFGGGGSTDTQYF; cdr3_nt: TGTGCCACCTTCGGGGGGGGCGGGAGCACAGATACGCAGTATTTT
v_call: TRBV7-3; j_call: TRBJ2-2; clone_size: -; d_call: TRBD2; cdr3_aa: CASSLRVTSGGNTGELFF; cdr3_nt: TGTGCCAGCAGCTTAAGGGTGACTAGCGGGGGTAACACCGGGGAGCTGTTTTTT
v_call: TRBV20-1; j_call: TRBJ2-4; clone_size: few; d_call: -; cdr3_aa: CSAYQGGRQYF; cdr3_nt: TGCAGTGCTTACCAGGGGGGACGACAGTACTTC
v_call: TRBV5-1; j_call: TRBJ2-7; clone_size: -; d_call: TRBD1; cdr3_aa: CASSLPGQGVEQYF; cdr3_nt: TGCGCCAGCAGCTTACCGGGACAGGGGGTCGAGCAGTACTTC
v_call: TRBV6-1; j_call: TRBJ1-1; clone_size: -; d_call: -; cdr3_aa: CASSRDRDTEAFF; cdr3_nt: TGTGCCAGCAGCCGAGACAGAGACACTGAAGCTTTCTTT
v_call: TRBV5-4; j_call: TRBJ1-3; clone_size: -; d_call: -; cdr3_aa: CASSSGGPSGNTIYF; cdr3_nt: TGTGCCAGCAGCTCCGGGGGTCCCTCTGGAAACACCATATATTTT
v_call: TRBV7-2; j_call: TRBJ2-1; clone_size: -; d_call: -; cdr3_aa: CASSLRGNEQFF; cdr3_nt: TGTGCCAGCAGCCTACGGGGAAATGAGCAGTTCTTC
v_call: TRBV7-9; j_call: TRBJ2-7; clone_size: -; d_call: -; cdr3_aa: CASSFFRAGFYEQYF; cdr3_nt: TGTGCCAGCAGCTTCTTCCGGGCAGGGTTCTACGAGCAGTACTTC
v_call: TRBV11-2; j_call: TRBJ2-7; clone_size: -; d_call: TRBD2; cdr3_aa: CASSSGLGGGEQYF; cdr3_nt: TGTGCCAGCAGCTCAGGACTAGGTGGTGGGGAGCAGTACTTC
v_call: TRBV7-2; j_call: TRBJ1-2; clone_size: -; d_call: TRBD1; cdr3_aa: CASSLRGSDRVGYGYTF; cdr3_nt: TGTGCCAGCAGCTTAAGGGGATCGGACAGGGTGGGATATGGCTACACCTTC
v_call: TRBV11-2; j_call: TRBJ1-6; clone_size: -; d_call: -; cdr3_aa: CASSSLRELERHF; cdr3_nt: TGTGCCAGCAGCTCCCTCCGGGAGTTGGAGCGCCACTTT
v_call: TRBV27; j_call: TRBJ2-4; clone_size: -; d_call: -; cdr3_aa: CASRLLDSVNIQYF; cdr3_nt: TGTGCCAGCCGGCTTCTGGACAGTGTAAACATTCAGTACTTC
v_call: TRBV7-2; j_call: TRBJ1-6; clone_size: -; d_call: TRBD1; cdr3_aa: CASSPGQGYNSPLHF; cdr3_nt: TGTGCCAGCAGCCCGGGACAGGGTTATAATTCACCCCTCCACTTT
v_call: TRBV9; j_call: TRBJ2-3; clone_size: -; d_call: -; cdr3_aa: CASSAGKKQDTQYF; cdr3_nt: TGTGCCAGCAGCGCAGGGAAGAAACAAGATACGCAGTATTTT
v_call: TRBV5-1; j_call: TRBJ1-6; clone_size: -; d_call: -; cdr3_aa: CASSPPRGSPLHF; cdr3_nt: TGCGCCAGCAGCCCCCCCCGGGGATCACCCCTCCACTTT
v_call: TRBV6-1; j_call: TRBJ2-7; clone_size: -; d_call: TRBD1; cdr3_aa: CASSEVTGQGGNEQYF; cdr3_nt: TGTGCCAGCAGTGAAGTAACGGGACAGGGGGGGAACGAGCAGTACTTC
v_call: TRBV7-2; j_call: TRBJ2-5; clone_size: -; d_call: TRBD2; cdr3_aa: CATRPGLAEETQYF; cdr3_nt: TGTGCCACCCGACCGGGACTAGCGGAAGAGACCCAGTACTTC
v_call: TRBV30; j_call: TRBJ1-1; clone_size: few; d_call: -; cdr3_aa: CAWRGDTKNTEAFF; cdr3_nt: TGTGCCTGGAGGGGGGACACCAAGAACACTGAAGCTTTCTTT
v_call: TRBV9; j_call: TRBJ1-4; clone_size: -; d_call: TRBD1; cdr3_aa: CASSVQGAINEKLFF; cdr3_nt: TGTGCCAGCAGCGTTCAGGGGGCGATCAATGAAAAACTGTTTTTT
v_call: TRBV7-3; j_call: TRBJ1-2; clone_size: -; d_call: -; cdr3_aa: CASSLRGRQTNYGYTF; cdr3_nt: TGTGCCAGCAGCTTAAGGGGCCGACAGACTAACTATGGCTACACCTTC
v_call: TRBV11-3; j_call: TRBJ2-6; clone_size: -; d_call: -; cdr3_aa: CASSAGQSVANVLTF; cdr3_nt: TGTGCCAGCAGCGCAGGACAATCGGTGGCCAACGTCCTGACTTTC
v_call: TRBV5-5; j_call: TRBJ2-3; clone_size: -; d_call: -; cdr3_aa: CASSFRGADTQYF; cdr3_nt: TGTGCCAGCAGTTTCAGGGGCGCAGATACGCAGTATTTT